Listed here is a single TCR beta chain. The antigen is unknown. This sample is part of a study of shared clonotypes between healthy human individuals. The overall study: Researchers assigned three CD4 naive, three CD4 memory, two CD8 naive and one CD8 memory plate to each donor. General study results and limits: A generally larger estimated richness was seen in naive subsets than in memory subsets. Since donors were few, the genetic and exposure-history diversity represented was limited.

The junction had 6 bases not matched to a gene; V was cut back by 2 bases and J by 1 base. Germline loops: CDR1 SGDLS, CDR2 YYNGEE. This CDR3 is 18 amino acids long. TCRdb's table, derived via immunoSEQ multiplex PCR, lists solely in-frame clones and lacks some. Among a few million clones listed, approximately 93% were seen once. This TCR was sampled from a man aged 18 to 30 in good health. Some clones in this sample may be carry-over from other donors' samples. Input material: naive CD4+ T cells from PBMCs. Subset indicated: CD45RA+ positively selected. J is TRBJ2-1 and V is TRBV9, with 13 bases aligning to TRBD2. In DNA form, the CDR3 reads TGTGCCAGCAGCGTTGGGACTAGCGGGATGGGGTCCTACAATGAGCAGTTCTTC. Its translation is CASSVGTSGMGSYNEQFF.